The 25 T cell receptor beta chains below all came from one sample that was sequenced in a study of OX40 agonist ivuxolimab in advanced cancers. The library came from the immunoSEQ multiplex PCR assay. TCRdb retrieved this table from immuneACCESS and kept in-frame rearrangements only. Not all clones are present; in checked studies, unresolved V genes account for under half, and no reason is known for the remainder. This sample gives approximately 78,000 clones in total; approximately 85% of them show up just once. The leading ten clones occupy 6.9% of the sample. The specimen comprised CD4+ or CD8+ T cells sorted from blood, sampled in a trial of the OX40 agonist ivuxolimab. Receptor source: an adult with an advanced solid tumor such as melanoma, head and neck, liver or kidney cancer.

CDR3 nucleotides: TGTGCCAGCAGTTTGCGGCTGAACACTGAAGCTTTCTTT. It yields the protein CASSLRLNTEAFF. The V and J genes are TRBV6-5 and TRBJ1-1; D is unresolved. Trimming pared 4 bases from V and 0 bases from J, leaving 6 bases between. Per the germline V gene, CDR1 is MNHEY and CDR2 is SVGAGI. CDR3 size: 13 residues.

This chain links TRBV6-5 with TRBJ2-3, with no clear D. The CDR3 totals 16 residues. V gave up 2 bases and J gave up 2 bases, with 14 bases separating them. The germline V gene encodes CDR1 MNHEY and CDR2 SVGAGI. This CDR3 reads CASSYLLGPPTDTQYF. The CDR3 DNA reads as TGTGCCAGCAGTTACCTTCTCGGGCCTCCCACAGATACGCAGTATTTT.

The chain has TRBV4-1 and TRBJ2-7, with 7 bases that match TRBD1. CDR1 MGHRA and CDR2 YSYEKL come from the germline V gene. V shed 0 bases and J 5 bases; nucleotides not matched to a gene: 4. CDR3 length: 14 amino acids. The CDR3 region is CASSQDPGGDEQYF. The CDR3 DNA follows: TGCGCCAGCAGCCAAGACCCAGGGGGAGACGAGCAGTACTTC.

The genes are TRBV11-3 and TRBJ2-3; no clear D. V was clipped by 2 bases and J by 1 base, with 10 bases between them. The CDR3 runs to 15 residues. Per the germline V gene, CDR1 is SGHNT and CDR2 is YENEEA. Here the CDR3 reads CASSLYRAGTDTQYF. The CDR3 nucleotides read TGTGCCAGCAGCTTATACCGCGCGGGCACAGATACGCAGTATTTT. Based on the CDR3 plus reference TRBV11-3 and TRBJ2-3, the full variable domain is EAGVVQSPRYKIIEKKQPVAFWCNPISGHNTLYWYLQNLGQGPELLIRYENEEAVDDSQLPKDRFSAERLKGVDSTLKIQPAELGDSAVYLCASSLYRAGTDTQYFGPGTRLTVL.

In its sample, this clone was seen a few times. The chain has TRBV13 and TRBJ1-1; tentatively, D is TRBD1 (6 bases). Germline V gene lookup returns CDR1 PRHDT and CDR2 FYEKMQ (reference sequence). Trimming took off 5 bases at V and 3 bases at J, with 13 bases between the two ends. The CDR3 is 14 residues long. The CDR3 protein is CASSPQGIDTEAFF. The CDR3 DNA is TGTGCCAGCAGCCCCCAGGGGATCGACACTGAAGCTTTCTTT. The variable domain in full, completed from reference TRBV13 and TRBJ1-1, reads AAGVIQSPRHLIKEKRETATLKCYPIPRHDTVYWYQQGPGQDPQFLISFYEKMQSDKGSIPDRFSAQQFSDYHSELNMSSLELGDSALYFCASSPQGIDTEAFFGQGTRLTVV.

This chain joins TRBV30 and TRBJ2-1; D may be TRBD2 (6 bases). Germline V gene lookup returns CDR1 GTSNPN and CDR2 SVGIG (reference sequence). The length of the CDR3 is 14 residues. V lost 4 bases to trimming and J lost 0 bases, with 10 bases between them. This CDR3 reads CAWTAGHSYNEQFF. The CDR3 DNA sequence: TGTGCCTGGACTGCGGGGCACTCCTACAATGAGCAGTTCTTC.

The V and J genes are TRBV6-5 and TRBJ2-7; D is unresolved. The CDR3 is 13 residues long. Per germline, CDR1 MNHEY and CDR2 SVGAGI. Deletions cut 2 bases from V and 1 base from J, with 6 bases between. CDR3 amino acids: CASSYAGSYEQYF. In DNA, the CDR3 is TGTGCCAGCAGTTACGCAGGTTCCTACGAGCAGTACTTC.

V usage is TRBV19 and J usage is TRBJ1-4; 9 bases match TRBD1. There are 14 residues in the CDR3. Germline V lookup: CDR1 LNHDA, CDR2 SQIVND (reference sequence). Trimming took 10 bases from V and 0 from J; bases not matched to a gene: 3. The CDR3 loop reads CATQGAATNEKLFF. The CDR3 DNA reads as TGTGCCACACAGGGGGCTGCAACTAATGAAAAACTGTTTTTT.

The V call is TRBV14, the J call TRBJ2-7; the match to TRBD2 covers 13 bases. Trimming took 2 bases from V and 6 from J; bases not matched to a gene: 7. Looked up from germline, CDR1 is SGHDN and CDR2 is FVKESK. The CDR3 is made up of 16 amino acids. The CDR3 nucleotides read TGTGCCAGCAGCCAACCTGGACTAGCGGGAGTTGGCGAGCAGTACTTC. It specifies CASSQPGLAGVGEQYF.

V gene TRBV16 combines with J gene TRBJ2-1; no reliable D call. Trimming cost V 4 bases and J 0 bases, with 10 bases left between them. Looked up from germline, CDR1 is KGHSY and CDR2 is FQNENV. The CDR3 has 15 residues. CDR3 region: CASSPARSSYNEQFF. The CDR3 region has the DNA TGTGCCAGCAGCCCCGCCCGGAGCTCCTACAATGAGCAGTTCTTC. Complete variable domain (other parts from reference TRBV16 and TRBJ2-1): GEEVAQTPKHLVRGEGQKAKLYCAPIKGHSYVFWYQQVLKNEFKFLISFQNENVFDETGMPKERFSAKCLPNSPCSLEIQATKLEDSAVYFCASSPARSSYNEQFFGPGTRLTVL.

There are a few counts of this clone. This chain joins TRBV19 and TRBJ2-1, with D tentatively TRBD1 (6 bases). Trimming took 6 bases from V and 6 from J, leaving 18 bases between them. Germline assignment: CDR1 LNHDA and CDR2 SQIVND (reference sequence). The CDR3 is 15 amino acids. CDR3 DNA: TGTGCCAGTAGGTCCGGGCAGGGGAAAGGCAATGAGCAGTTCTTC. The encoded protein is CASRSGQGKGNEQFF.

V and J are TRBV19 and TRBJ2-1, with TRBD1 matching over 7 bases. Per the germline V gene, CDR1 is LNHDA and CDR2 is SQIVND (reference sequence). The CDR3 has 14 residues. Germline trimming cut 5 bases from V and 5 bases from J; bases unmatched to any gene: 6. CDR3 nucleotide sequence: TGTGCCAGTAGTTTAAGGACAGGCAACAATGAGCAGTTCTTC. It encodes CASSLRTGNNEQFF.

The gene calls are TRBV7-9 and TRBJ1-1, with D possibly TRBD1 on 5 matching bases. V lost 4 bases and J lost 1, with 10 bases in between. From germline, CDR1 is SEHNR and CDR2 FQNEAQ (reference sequence). The CDR3 runs to 14 residues. This CDR3 reads CASSSRQTNTEAFF. CDR3 nucleotide sequence: TGTGCCAGCAGCTCCCGACAGACGAACACTGAAGCTTTCTTT.

This clone was seen just once. The rearrangement links TRBV6-5 to TRBJ2-3; 9 bases line up with TRBD1. In germline, CDR1 is MNHEY, CDR2 SVGAGI. There are 13 residues in the CDR3. V lost 7 bases and J lost 4; bases outside the gene matches: 3. For the CDR3, the DNA is TGTGCCAGCAAACGACAGGGGGCAGATACGCAGTATTTT. It yields the protein CASKRQGADTQYF.

V and J are TRBV7-2 and TRBJ2-1, with 12 positions matching TRBD2. Germline assignment: CDR1 SGHTA and CDR2 FQGNSA. V lost 0 bases and J lost 6; bases outside the gene matches: 6. The CDR3 is 17 amino acids. DNA for the CDR3: TGTGCCAGCAGCTTAGCCAGACTAGCGGGGGCCAGCAATGAGCAGTTCTTC. Translated: CASSLARLAGASNEQFF.

The V and J genes are TRBV6-6 and TRBJ2-1; TRBD2 matches at 9 bases. The CDR3 is 16 residues long. Trimming took 0 bases from V and 4 from J; bases not matched to a gene: 4. Germline V lookup: CDR1 MNHNY, CDR2 SVGAGI (reference sequence). DNA of the CDR3: TGTGCCAGCAGTTACTCGACTAGCGGAGCTTACAATGAGCAGTTCTTC. Its translation: CASSYSTSGAYNEQFF.

This chain connects TRBV9 to TRBJ2-2; 14 nucleotides line up with TRBD2. The CDR3 runs 17 residues. The germline gives CDR1 SGDLS, CDR2 YYNGEE. J lost 7 bases, V lost 4 bases, and 9 bases had no gene match. The CDR3 DNA reads as TGTGCCAGCAGCTTAGATGGGACTAGCGGGAGAAGCGGGGAGCTGTTTTTT. Translation: CASSLDGTSGRSGELFF.

The rearrangement links TRBV10-3 to TRBJ2-1, with 7 bases fitting TRBD2. Germline loops: CDR1 ENHRY, CDR2 SYGVKD. The CDR3 loop spans 15 amino acids. The ends lost 3 bases at V and 4 bases at J; junction bases unmatched: 6. The CDR3 spells CAISEREAPYNEQFF. CDR3 bases: TGTGCCATCAGTGAACGGGAGGCCCCATACAATGAGCAGTTCTTC.

On this clone: At one end, the junction sequence differs from germline, possibly due to a read error. CDR3 loop: CSVEASGLNF. In nucleotides, the CDR3 is TGCAGCGTTGAAGCTTCAGGACTAAACTTC. V gene TRBV29-1 combines with J gene TRBJ2-5; D might be TRBD2 (6 bases). CDR1 is SQVTM and CDR2 is ANQGSEA in the germline V gene. This CDR3 comprises 10 residues.

V gene TRBV7-9 combines with J gene TRBJ2-3; no clear D gene. Per germline, CDR1 SEHNR and CDR2 FQNEAQ (reference sequence). V lost 3 bases, J lost 2 bases, and 6 bases lay in between. The CDR3 spans 13 residues. CDR3 amino acids: CASSFSHTDTQYF. CDR3 bases: TGTGCCAGCAGCTTTAGCCACACAGATACGCAGTATTTT.

The gene calls are TRBV19 and TRBJ1-1; 10 bases are a match to TRBD1. V was pared by 6 bases and J by 1 base, with 11 bases of the junction left unmatched. The CDR3 runs 17 residues. Germline-derived CDR1 and CDR2 are LNHDA and SQIVND (reference sequence). CDR3 sequence: CASSRLPGQGRNTEAFF. The CDR3, as DNA: TGTGCCAGTAGCAGACTCCCGGGACAGGGGAGGAACACTGAAGCTTTCTTT.

The V call is TRBV9, the J call TRBJ1-2, with D possibly matching TRBD1 (6 bases). V was shortened by 2 bases and J by 0 bases, with 14 bases between the two germline ends. Per germline, CDR1 SGDLS and CDR2 YYNGEE. The CDR3 length is 16 residues. The CDR3 region has the DNA TGTGCCAGCAGCGTTTCAGACAGGATAGCTAACTATGGCTACACCTTC. It specifies CASSVSDRIANYGYTF.

The rearrangement links TRBV5-1 to TRBJ2-1; D gene ambiguous. The germline V and J ends were trimmed by 6 bases and 4 bases, with 17 bases remaining between them. Germline V gene data show CDR1 as SGHRS and CDR2 as YFSETQ. The CDR3 length is 15 residues. The CDR3: CASKKQVGSYNEQFF. The CDR3 nucleotides read TGCGCCAGCAAGAAGCAGGTGGGGTCTTACAATGAGCAGTTCTTC.

CDR3 residues: CASSFGELGGYTF. In nucleotides, the CDR3 is TGTGCCAGCAGCTTCGGGGAGTTGGGTGGCTACACCTTC. This chain connects TRBV5-4 to TRBJ1-2, with D unclear. Trimming shortened V by 2 bases and J by 7 bases, and 12 bases separated the two germline ends. Germline V gives CDR1 SGHNT, CDR2 YYREEE (reference sequence). CDR3 length equals 13 residues.

This clone was seen a handful of times. The V call is TRBV25-1, the J call TRBJ2-7; tentative D call: TRBD1 (6 bases). The CDR3 extends over 12 amino acids. Trimming took 5 bases from V and 6 from J, leaving 11 bases between them. CDR1 and CDR2 from the germline V gene are MGHDK and SYGVNS. Here the CDR3 reads CASSLTGLEQYF. CDR3 sequence (DNA): TGTGCCAGCAGTTTGACAGGCCTCGAGCAGTACTTC.